The clone carrying this T cell receptor (beta chain) came up many times. The antigen is undetermined. Individual cDNA molecules each received unique molecular identifiers attached to them. TCRdb reanalysed the 5' RACE reads using MiXCR and keeps one entry per CDR3 protein. The data show approximately 50,000 distinct CDR3 sequences, 9.5% to 12% seen once. These data come from a study of early T cells in non-severe SARS-CoV-2 infection. For the study at large: With bulk RNA from unsorted whole blood as input, sequencing yielded unpaired chains. Notes on the study in general: Matching against VDJdb likely underestimated virus-specific expansions, favoring anti-spike CD8.

Germline CDR1 SGHKS, CDR2 YYEKEE (reference sequence). The ends were cut back, 1 base at V and 0 bases at J, with 9 bases in the middle. The CDR3 spans 15 residues. This TCR was recovered from an adult who was a healthcare worker with PCR-confirmed SARS-CoV-2 infection or an uninfected control (not recorded which). The chain couples TRBV5-5 to TRBJ2-3; D unclear. Sequencing was performed on whole blood. The CDR3 loop is CASSLSSLSTDTQYF. Here the CDR3 DNA reads TGTGCCAGCAGCTTGTCGTCCCTCAGCACAGATACGCAGTATTTT.